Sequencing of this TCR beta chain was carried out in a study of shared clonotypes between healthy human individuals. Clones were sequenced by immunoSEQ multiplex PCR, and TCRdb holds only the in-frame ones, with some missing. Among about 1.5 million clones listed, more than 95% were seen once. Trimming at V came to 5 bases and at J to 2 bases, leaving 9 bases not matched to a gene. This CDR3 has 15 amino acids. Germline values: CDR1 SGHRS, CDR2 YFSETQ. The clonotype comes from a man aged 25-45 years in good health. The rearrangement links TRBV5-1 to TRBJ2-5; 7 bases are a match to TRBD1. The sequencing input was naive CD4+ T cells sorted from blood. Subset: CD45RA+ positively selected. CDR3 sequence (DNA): TGCGCCAGCAGAATTTTCGGGACAGAACAAGAGACCCAGTACTTC. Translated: CASRIFGTEQETQYF.